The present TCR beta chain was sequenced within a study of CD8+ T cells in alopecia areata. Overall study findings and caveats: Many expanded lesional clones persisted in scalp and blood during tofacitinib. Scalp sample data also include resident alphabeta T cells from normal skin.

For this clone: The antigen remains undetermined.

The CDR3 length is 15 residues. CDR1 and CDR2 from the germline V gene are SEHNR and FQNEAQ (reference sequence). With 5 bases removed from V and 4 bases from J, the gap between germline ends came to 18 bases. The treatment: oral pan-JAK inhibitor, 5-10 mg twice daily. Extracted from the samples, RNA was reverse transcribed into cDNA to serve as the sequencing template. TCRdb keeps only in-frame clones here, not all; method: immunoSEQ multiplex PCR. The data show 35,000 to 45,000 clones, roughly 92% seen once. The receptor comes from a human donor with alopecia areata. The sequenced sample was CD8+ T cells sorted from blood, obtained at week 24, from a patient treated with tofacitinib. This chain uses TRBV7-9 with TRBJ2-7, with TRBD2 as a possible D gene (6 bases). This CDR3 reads CASSTGTAAGYEQYF. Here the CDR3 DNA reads TGTGCCAGCAGCACCGGGACGGCCGCGGGGTACGAGCAGTACTTC.